This T cell receptor beta chain comes out of a study of spatial heterogeneity in lung cancer. TCR cDNA molecules each carried a unique molecular identifier. One entry per CDR3 protein, called by TCRdb with MiXCR from the 5' RACE reads. The table records over 550 distinct CDR3 sequences, roughly a third of them present only once. Turning to this clonotype: Found in a library prepared for alpha chains, this beta chain is an off-target read, and its abundance has little meaning.

Time point defined: sample taken at primary tumor resection. Frozen PBMC, nontumor lung or tumor provided whole RNA, which was sequenced unsorted. The CDR3 loop spans 15 amino acids. V lost 3 bases to trimming and J lost 2 bases; unmatched junction nucleotides: 7. Germline CDR1 is SGHDN and CDR2 is FVKESK. This sequence was found in a male donor with early-stage non-small cell lung cancer. The material was normal lung tissue next to the tumor, obtained at surgery. The gene calls are TRBV14 and TRBJ2-7; 7 bases agree with TRBD1. The CDR3 region has the DNA TGTGCCAGCAGCCATCCGAGACAGGGAACCTACGAGCAGTACTTC. Translating gives CASSHPRQGTYEQYF.